One and the same sample provided the 17 T cell receptor beta chains below, sequenced in a study of cytomegalovirus exposure and HLA in healthy donors. The PCR was carried out with 60 Vbeta primers and 13 Jbeta primers. TCRdb keeps only in-frame clones here, not all; method: immunoSEQ multiplex PCR. The sample yields around 150,000 clones, approximately 70% seen once. The specimen sequenced was PBMCs. Source of these receptors: a man aged 35 to 55 in good health and CMV-seropositive.

CDR3 DNA sequence: TGTGCCAGCAGCCACAGGGGGATAGCTGGAAACACCATATATTTT. Encoded protein: CASSHRGIAGNTIYF. J is TRBJ1-3 and V is TRBV14, with 7 bases fitting TRBD1. Germline CDR1 SGHDN, CDR2 FVKESK. This CDR3 contains 15 residues. V dropped 3 bases and J dropped 2; count of bases not matched to a gene: 4. Combining the CDR3 with reference TRBV14 and TRBJ1-3 gives the whole variable domain EAGVTQFPSHSVIEKGQTVTLRCDPISGHDNLYWYRRVMGKEIKFLLHFVKESKQDESGMPNNRFLAERTGGTYSTLKVQPAELEDSGVYFCASSHRGIAGNTIYFGEGSWLTVV.

This rearrangement joins TRBV5-4 to TRBJ2-3, with 11 bases matching TRBD2. CDR1 is SGHNT, CDR2 YYREEE, per germline (reference sequence). CDR3 size: 15 residues. The V and J ends lost 3 bases and 4 bases, in that order; junction bases with no gene match: 4. The CDR3 coding sequence is TGTGCCAGCAGCTCTACTAGCGGGGGCGCAGATACGCAGTATTTT. Translation: CASSSTSGGADTQYF.

The rearrangement joins TRBV2 to TRBJ2-5, with TRBD1 identical over 7 bases. The CDR3 sequence is 13 residues long. The J segment lost 7 bases and the V segment lost 8 bases, leaving 10 bases of the junction unmatched. CDR1 is SNHLY, CDR2 FYNNEI, per germline. CDR3 residues: CASPTGTEGTQYF. The CDR3 region has the DNA TGTGCCAGCCCCACCGGGACAGAAGGGACCCAGTACTTC.

Only one count was recorded for this clone. The chain uses TRBV9 and TRBJ2-1, with a possible D match to TRBD2 (6 bases). Trimming left V 0 bases short and J 0 bases short, with 10 bases between. Germline V CDR1 and CDR2: SGDLS, YYNGEE. The CDR3 is made up of 16 amino acids. CDR3 sequence (DNA): TGTGCCAGCAGCGTAGGTAGTAGCGGCTCCTACAATGAGCAGTTCTTC. This codes for CASSVGSSGSYNEQFF.

The V gene is TRBV5-1, the J gene TRBJ2-3; 8 nucleotides align to TRBD2. The J segment lost 3 bases and the V segment lost 4 bases, leaving 4 bases of the junction unmatched. Germline CDR1 reads SGHRS; CDR2 reads YFSETQ. There are 14 residues in the CDR3. The CDR3 spells CASSAGGPTDTQYF. The CDR3, as DNA: TGCGCCAGCAGCGCGGGGGGCCCTACAGATACGCAGTATTTT. Full variable domain (missing parts from reference TRBV5-1 and TRBJ2-3): KAGVTQTPRYLIKTRGQQVTLSCSPISGHRSVSWYQQTPGQGLQFLFEYFSETQRNKGNFPGRFSGRQFSNSRSEMNVSTLELGDSALYLCASSAGGPTDTQYFGPGTRLTVL.

The chain joins TRBV7-9 to TRBJ1-5; 8 bases are shared with TRBD1. The CDR3 is 15 residues long. In germline, CDR1 is SEHNR, CDR2 FQNEAQ (reference sequence). With V trimmed by 4 bases and J by 2 bases, 4 bases remained unmatched. This CDR3 is CASSSTGVGNQPQHF. CDR3 nucleotides: TGTGCCAGCAGCTCGACAGGGGTAGGCAATCAGCCCCAGCATTTT.

V is TRBV21-1 and J is TRBJ1-1; TRBD1 is the table's D call, not checked against the DNA. TRBV21-1 is given as a pseudogene. The CDR3 is made up of 16 amino acids. The CDR3 reads CASSTTATGVNTEAFF. CDR3 coding DNA: TGTGCCAGCAGCACAACTGCGACAGGGGTGAACACTGAAGCTTTCTTT.

The rearrangement joins TRBV11-2 to TRBJ2-5; 11 positions match TRBD1. Germline trimming cut 5 bases from V and 0 bases from J; bases unmatched to any gene: 5. The CDR3 length is 16 residues. Germline V gives CDR1 SGHAT, CDR2 FQNNGV. The CDR3, as DNA: TGTGCCAGCAGCACCTGGGACAGGGGGTACCAAGAGACCCAGTACTTC. Translated: CASSTWDRGYQETQYF. The variable domain in full, with the rest retrieved from reference TRBV11-2 and TRBJ2-5, is EAGVAQSPRYKIIEKRQSVAFWCNPISGHATLYWYQQILGQGPKLLIQFQNNGVVDDSQLPKDRFSAERLKGVDSTLKIQPAKLEDSAVYLCASSTWDRGYQETQYFGPGTRLLVL.

This sequence joins TRBV9 and TRBJ2-5, with D uncertain. V was cut by 4 bases and J by 5 bases, with 12 bases left in between. The CDR3 loop spans 13 amino acids. Germline CDR1 reads SGDLS; CDR2 reads YYNGEE. As DNA, the CDR3 is TGTGCCAGCAGCCCCGTAAATCTGGAGACCCAGTACTTC. It specifies CASSPVNLETQYF.

This clone has more than one count but fewer than ten. V usage is TRBV30 and J usage is TRBJ1-1; 9 nucleotides match TRBD1. From germline, CDR1 is GTSNPN and CDR2 SVGIG (reference sequence). The CDR3 spans 15 residues. V shed 3 bases, J shed 11 bases, and the junction held 16 bases outside the gene matches. Written as DNA, the CDR3 is TGTGCCTGGAGGGGGCTTGACAGGGGGTCCGTTGGTGCTTTCTTT. Its translation is CAWRGLDRGSVGAFF.

The chain links TRBV4-2 to TRBJ1-1; no firm D call. Looked up from germline, CDR1 is LGHNA and CDR2 is YNFKEQ. The ends were cut back, 0 bases at V and 3 bases at J, with 5 bases in the middle. The CDR3 spans 13 residues. CDR3 sequence: CASSQEEDTEAFF. In DNA form, the CDR3 reads TGTGCCAGCAGCCAAGAGGAGGACACTGAAGCTTTCTTT.

CDR3 bases: TGTGCCAGCAGCGCAGAGACAGGACCTAACACTGAAGCTTTCTTT. It is translated as CASSAETGPNTEAFF. The chain couples TRBV9 to TRBJ1-1; D possibly corresponds to TRBD1 (6 bases). This CDR3 is 15 amino acids long. V was cut by 3 bases and J by 2 bases, with 14 bases left in between. Germline-derived CDR1 and CDR2 are SGDLS and YYNGEE.

The rearrangement uses TRBV7-2 and TRBJ1-1; 7 bases are shared with TRBD1. V was clipped by 4 bases and J by 2 bases; unmatched bases: 10. The CDR3 length is 16 residues. Germline V lookup: CDR1 SGHTA, CDR2 FQGNSA. The CDR3, as DNA: TGTGCCAGCAGCTCCCTGACAGGGTGGGTTAACACTGAAGCTTTCTTT. It encodes CASSSLTGWVNTEAFF.

This clone was seen at least ten times. This chain's CDR3 is CASSLVDRAGSGELFF. CDR3 sequence (DNA): TGTGCCAGCAGCTTAGTCGACAGGGCGGGGTCCGGGGAGCTGTTTTTT. This chain links TRBV7-9 with TRBJ2-2, with TRBD1 as a possible D gene (7 bases). Germline CDR1 reads SEHNR; CDR2 reads FQNEAQ (reference sequence). With 1 base removed from V and 6 bases from J, the gap between germline ends came to 15 bases. The CDR3 covers 16 residues.

This chain uses TRBV9 with TRBJ1-6; 9 bases are shared with TRBD1. V shed 3 bases and J 10 bases; nucleotides not matched to a gene: 5. In germline, CDR1 is SGDLS, CDR2 YYNGEE. The CDR3 is made up of 14 amino acids. This chain's CDR3 is CASSARQGESPLHF. As DNA, the CDR3 is TGTGCCAGCAGCGCCCGACAGGGGGAGTCACCCCTCCACTTT. The full variable domain, with the rest looked up from reference TRBV9 and TRBJ1-6, is DSGVTQTPKHLITATGQRVTLRCSPRSGDLSVYWYQQSLDQGLQFLIQYYNGEERAKGNILERFSAQQFPDLHSELNLSSLELGDSALYFCASSARQGESPLHFGNGTRLTVT.

This chain links TRBV25-1 with TRBJ1-2; no definite D call. Trimming shortened V by 3 bases and J by 4 bases, and 12 bases separated the two germline ends. The V gene's germline CDR1 is MGHDK and CDR2 SYGVNS. The CDR3 is 14 amino acids. The CDR3 coding sequence is TGTGCCAGCAGTGAGAACACTAGGATCTATGGCTACACCTTC. Protein: CASSENTRIYGYTF.

The chain recombines TRBV19 with TRBJ1-3; 7 bases align to TRBD1. V was clipped by 3 bases and J by 0 bases; unmatched bases: 2. This CDR3 has 15 residues. Germline V CDR1 and CDR2: LNHDA, SQIVND (reference sequence). The CDR3 region has the DNA TGTGCCAGTAGTATTTGGGACAGCTCTGGAAACACCATATATTTT. Translating gives CASSIWDSSGNTIYF.